This T cell receptor (beta chain) was profiled in a study of control samples from healthy donors and cancer patients. Libraries were prepared by immunoSEQ multiplex PCR; TCRdb keeps only in-frame clonotypes and omits some of them. The sample holds under 50,000 clones; around 87% are singletons and the top ten take around 9.6%. The clonotype was recovered from a woman in her fifties or sixties with lung cancer. Input material: PBMCs.

CDR3 bases: TGTGCCAGCAAGGTCTACGAGCAGTACTTC. This encodes CASKVYEQYF. The J gene is TRBJ2-7, the V gene TRBV2; no clear D gene. The V end lost 7 bases, the J end lost 3 bases, and 4 bases lay between the germline ends. The CDR3 has 10 residues. Germline CDR1 SNHLY, CDR2 FYNNEI.